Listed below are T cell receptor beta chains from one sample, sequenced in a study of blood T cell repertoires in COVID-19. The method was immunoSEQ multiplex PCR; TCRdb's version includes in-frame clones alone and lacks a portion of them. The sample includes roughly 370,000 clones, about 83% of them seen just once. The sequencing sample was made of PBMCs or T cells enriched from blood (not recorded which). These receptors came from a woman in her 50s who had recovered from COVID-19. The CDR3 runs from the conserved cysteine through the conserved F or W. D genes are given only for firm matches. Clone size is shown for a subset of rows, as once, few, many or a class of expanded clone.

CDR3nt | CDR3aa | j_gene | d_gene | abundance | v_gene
TGTGCCAGTCATAAACGAAGCAGCAATCAGCCCCAGCATTTT | CASHKRSSNQPQHF | TRBJ1-5 | - | - | TRBV19
TGTGCCAGTAGTTCTCACGGTCGACAGGGGTTGACTGGAAACACCATATATTTT | CASSSHGRQGLTGNTIYF | TRBJ1-3 | TRBD1 | - | TRBV19
TGTGCCAGCAAACAACAGGGGGCTCATGGAAACACCATATATTTT | CASKQQGAHGNTIYF | TRBJ1-3 | TRBD1 | - | TRBV27
TGCGCCAGCAGCTTGTCGGGGGTAGGCAATCAGCCCCAGCATTTT | CASSLSGVGNQPQHF | TRBJ1-5 | - | - | TRBV5-1
TGTGCCAGCAGCCGGACAGGGATGGAGGACGAGCAGTACTTC | CASSRTGMEDEQYF | TRBJ2-7 | TRBD1 | - | TRBV7-9
TGTGCCAGCAGCCAAGGACAGGGACCCCAAGAGACCCAGTACTTC | CASSQGQGPQETQYF | TRBJ2-5 | TRBD1 | - | TRBV3-1/TRBV3-2
TGTGCCAGCAGTTTGGGGACAGTCAATCAGCCCCAGCATTTT | CASSLGTVNQPQHF | TRBJ1-5 | TRBD1 | few | TRBV28
TGTGCCAGCAGCCAAGTTGCGAGGCGCCGAAGCTCTGGAAACACCATATATTTT | CASSQVARRRSSGNTIYF | TRBJ1-3 | - | - | TRBV14
TGCGCCAGCAGCCAGGAAGGGACTAGCGGGGGTAATGAGCAGTTCTTC | CASSQEGTSGGNEQFF | TRBJ2-1 | TRBD2 | - | TRBV4-1
TGTGCCAGCAGTGACCGGGATCCGGGGTCCTCCTATAATTCACCCCTCCACTTT | CASSDRDPGSSYNSPLHF | TRBJ1-6 | - | few | TRBV6-1
TGCAGCGTGGAGGAGCAGGGGGTCGGCACCGGGGAGCTGTTTTTT | CSVEEQGVGTGELFF | TRBJ2-2 | TRBD1 | - | TRBV29-1
TGCGCCAGCAGGGTACGACAGGATTCACCCCTCCACTTT | CASRVRQDSPLHF | TRBJ1-6 | - | - | TRBV5-1
TGTGCCAGCAGTTTGGGCGTCAATCAGCCCCAGCATTTT | CASSLGVNQPQHF | TRBJ1-5 | - | - | TRBV27
TGTGCCAGCAGCTTACTATTAACAGCCGGCTACGAGCAGTACTTC | CASSLLLTAGYEQYF | TRBJ2-7 | - | - | TRBV7-9
TGCGCCAGCAGCCCTAGACCCGACAGACCAACGATGAACACTGAAGCTTTCTTT | CASSPRPDRPTMNTEAFF | TRBJ1-1 | - | once | TRBV4-1
TGTGCCAGCAGCTTCCAGGGGGTCGGGGCTTTCTTT | CASSFQGVGAFF | TRBJ1-1 | TRBD1 | once | TRBV7-9
TGTGCCAGCTCGCTCAAGCCCGGGACAGAACAAAGGGAGACCCAGTACTTC | CASSLKPGTEQRETQYF | TRBJ2-5 | TRBD1 | - | TRBV18
TGCAGCGTCCTGACACTGCAGGGGGCGATAAGTGGCTACACCTTC | CSVLTLQGAISGYTF | TRBJ1-2 | TRBD1 | - | TRBV29-1
TGTGCCACCAGCCTCAGTGGGGCAGGGAATCAGCCCCAGCATTTT | CATSLSGAGNQPQHF | TRBJ1-5 | - | - | TRBV15
TGCAGTGCTAGTTCCACAAATCAGCCCCAGCATTTT | CSASSTNQPQHF | TRBJ1-5 | - | - | TRBV20-1
TGTGCCAGCAGCATAGGGACAGGGGAGACCCAGTACTTC | CASSIGTGETQYF | TRBJ2-5 | TRBD1 | - | TRBV11-1
TGTGCCAGCAGCCCTGACAGGGGGAACACTGAAGCTTTCTTT | CASSPDRGNTEAFF | TRBJ1-1 | TRBD1 | - | TRBV6-2/TRBV6-3
TGTGCCAGCAGCGCCCAGAAGGACAGGCCCGGAGAGGTATCAGCTTTCTTT | CASSAQKDRPGEVSAFF | TRBJ1-1 | TRBD1 | once | TRBV9
TGTGCCAGCAGCCGCGGGGCCTCGTCGGGGCCCCAGCATTTT | CASSRGASSGPQHF | TRBJ1-5 | - | - | TRBV7-2
TGTGCCAGCAGTGATGGCAGGGGGAACTATGGCTACACCTTC | CASSDGRGNYGYTF | TRBJ1-2 | TRBD1 | - | TRBV2
TGTGCCACCACTGGTAGCGGGGGCTACACAGATACGCAGTATTTT | CATTGSGGYTDTQYF | TRBJ2-3 | TRBD2 | - | TRBV27
TGTGCCAGTTATCCGGGACAGGGTCCACCCCTCCACTTT | CASYPGQGPPLHF | TRBJ1-6 | TRBD1 | few | TRBV28
TGTGCCTGGAGTCCCGGGAGCTACCCCTATGGCTACACCTTC | CAWSPGSYPYGYTF | TRBJ1-2 | - | - | TRBV30
TGTGCCAGCAGTTTATTGGGGACAGCAAGAAGGGAGCAGTACTTC | CASSLLGTARREQYF | TRBJ2-7 | TRBD1 | - | TRBV28
TGTGCCAGCAGTCCCAGGACAGGGGGGTATGGCTACACCTTC | CASSPRTGGYGYTF | TRBJ1-2 | TRBD1 | - | TRBV6-5
TGTGCCAGCAGTTCCTCCGAGGGAGGTGGCTACACCTTC | CASSSSEGGGYTF | TRBJ1-2 | - | - | TRBV12-3/TRBV12-4
TGTGCCAGCAGTGAAAGGTCAGGGGGCCTCACAGATACGCAGTATTTT | CASSERSGGLTDTQYF | TRBJ2-3 | TRBD1 | - | TRBV25-1
TGTGCCAGCAGTTTTAGACAGGATCATGAAAAACTGTTTTTT | CASSFRQDHEKLFF | TRBJ1-4 | - | - | TRBV6-5
TGTGCCAGCAGTAGACAGGGCGGCTTGAGCACTGAAGCTTTCTTT | CASSRQGGLSTEAFF | TRBJ1-1 | TRBD1 | - | TRBV6-5
TGTGCCAGCAGCAGGGGGCTCGACACCGGGGAGCTGTTTTTT | CASSRGLDTGELFF | TRBJ2-2 | TRBD1 | - | TRBV4-2
TGTGCCAGCAGTTCCCAGGGGAGCAATCAGCCCCAGCATTTT | CASSSQGSNQPQHF | TRBJ1-5 | - | - | TRBV27
TGTGCCAGTAGCCCCGGGATATTGACACCCCTCCACTTT | CASSPGILTPLHF | TRBJ1-6 | - | - | TRBV19
TGTGCCAGCAGTTTACAGAACACCGGGGAGCTGTTTTTT | CASSLQNTGELFF | TRBJ2-2 | - | - | TRBV28
TGTGCCAGCAGTGAGAGGGTAGGCGAAGAAAAACTGTTTTTT | CASSERVGEEKLFF | TRBJ1-4 | - | - | TRBV25-1
TGTGCCAGCACCAACCCAGGGGTCCGAATTTCACCCCTCCACTTT | CASTNPGVRISPLHF | TRBJ1-6 | - | - | TRBV5-5
TGCGCCAGCAGCCATCCGGGACAGACATCCTATGGCTACACCTTC | CASSHPGQTSYGYTF | TRBJ1-2 | TRBD1 | once | TRBV5-1
TGCAGCGTACGGGAGACTAGCGGGGGGGCCGGGGAGCTGTTTTTT | CSVRETSGGAGELFF | TRBJ2-2 | TRBD2 | - | TRBV29-1
TGTGCCAGCAGTGGGACAGGGGGAGAGCCCCAGCATTTT | CASSGTGGEPQHF | TRBJ1-5 | TRBD1 | - | TRBV28
TGTGCCTGGAGTGTACATTACGACAGGGGGAGGGATACGCAGTATTTT | CAWSVHYDRGRDTQYF | TRBJ2-3 | TRBD1 | - | TRBV30
TGTGCCAGCAGCCAAGATAAACAGGGGGAAACTGAAGCTTTCTTT | CASSQDKQGETEAFF | TRBJ1-1 | TRBD1 | - | TRBV3-1/TRBV3-2
TGTGCCAGCAGTTTATCGTTGGGCGGGGGATGGACAGATACGCAGTATTTT | CASSLSLGGGWTDTQYF | TRBJ2-3 | TRBD2 | - | TRBV27
TGTGCCACCAGTGATTCGGGGGCAGGGGGCCGCCTCAAACAGCCCCAGCATTTT | CATSDSGAGGRLKQPQHF | TRBJ1-5 | TRBD1 | few | TRBV24-1
TGTGCCAGCAGTCCGAACCCCACAACTGAAGCTTTCTTT | CASSPNPTTEAFF | TRBJ1-1 | - | - | TRBV12-3/TRBV12-4
TGCGCCAGCAGCTGGGGGGACAGGGCGGCGGAAAAACTGTTTTTT | CASSWGDRAAEKLFF | TRBJ1-4 | TRBD1 | once | TRBV5-1
TGTGCCACCAGTGGGCTCGGCGGGACGGACTACAATGAGCAGTTCTTC | CATSGLGGTDYNEQFF | TRBJ2-1 | - | few | TRBV24-1